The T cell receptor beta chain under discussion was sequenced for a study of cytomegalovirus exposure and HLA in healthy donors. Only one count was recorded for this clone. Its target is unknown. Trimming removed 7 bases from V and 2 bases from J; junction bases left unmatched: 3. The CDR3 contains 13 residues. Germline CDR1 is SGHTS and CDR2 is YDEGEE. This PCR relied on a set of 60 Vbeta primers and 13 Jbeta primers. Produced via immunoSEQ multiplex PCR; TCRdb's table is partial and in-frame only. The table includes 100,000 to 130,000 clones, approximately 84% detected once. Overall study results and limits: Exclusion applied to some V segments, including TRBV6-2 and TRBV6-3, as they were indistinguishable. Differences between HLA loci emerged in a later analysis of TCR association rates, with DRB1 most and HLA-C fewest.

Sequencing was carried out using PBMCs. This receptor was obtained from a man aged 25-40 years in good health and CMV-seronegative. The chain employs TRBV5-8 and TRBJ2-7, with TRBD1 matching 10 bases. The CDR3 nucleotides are TGTGCCAGCTTCGGGACAGGGGCCTACGAGCAGTACTTC. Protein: CASFGTGAYEQYF. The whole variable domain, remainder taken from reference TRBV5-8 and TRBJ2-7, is EAGVTQSPTHLIKTRGQQATLRCSPISGHTSVYWYQQALGLGLQFLLWYDEGEERNRGNFPPRFSGRQFPNYSSELNVNALELEDSALYLCASFGTGAYEQYFGPGTRLTVT.